These T cell receptor beta chains were read from a single sample in a study of identical twins. TCRdb re-called the 5' RACE reads with MiXCR, one entry per CDR3 protein. The sample has fewer than 350,000 distinct CDR3 sequences; less than 9% are singletons. This sample was shared with a second study, whose subject was yellow fever vaccine responses in identical twins.

Material: memory (CD45RO+) T cells sorted from blood. Every receptor here comes from a woman between 18 and 29 years old in good health. CDR3s include the opening cysteine and the closing phenylalanine or tryptophan. The order of the fields is CDR3 length, V gene, J gene, D gene, clone size, CDR3 DNA, CDR3 protein. A D gene is named only where the DNA matches it firmly. Where a row states a size, it is once, few, many or the class of an expanded clone; other rows omit it.

>16|TRBV6-5|TRBJ2-5|NA|NA
TGTGCCAGCAGTTACTCATTTAATTATCGGGGAGAGACCCAGTACTTC
CASSYSFNYRGETQYF
>15|TRBV27|TRBJ2-1|TRBD2|NA
TGTGCCAGCACCCAAATCCGGGAGGGTTACAATGAGCAGTTCTTC
CASTQIREGYNEQFF
>14|TRBV5-5|TRBJ1-1|TRBD1|few
TGTGCCAGCACGTACGAGGGGGCGAGGACTGAAGCTTTCTTT
CASTYEGARTEAFF
>15|TRBV6-1|TRBJ2-1|NA|NA
TGTGCCAGCAGCACAGAAGGGGGGTCCTACAATGAGCAGTTCTTC
CASSTEGGSYNEQFF
>15|TRBV5-1|TRBJ2-1|TRBD2|NA
TGCGCCAGCAGCTTTCCTCGGGGGGGCCTACTTGAGCAGTTCTTC
CASSFPRGGLLEQFF
>17|TRBV12-3/TRBV12-4|TRBJ2-7|TRBD2|NA
TGTGCCAGCTCATTACGTAGGGGACTAGCGGGAGGAGACGAGCAGTACTTC
CASSLRRGLAGGDEQYF
>14|TRBV5-8|TRBJ1-2|NA|once
TGTGCCAGCAGCCTATTGCAGGGGCGCGATGGCTACACCTTC
CASSLLQGRDGYTF
>12|TRBV29-1|TRBJ2-7|TRBD1|many
TGCAGCGTCGTGGGACAGGGGTACGAGCAGTACTTC
CSVVGQGYEQYF
>17|TRBV5-1|TRBJ1-1|NA|few
TGCGCCAGCAGCACCTTTGGGCAGGGCCTAGGAGGCACTGAAGCTTTCTTT
CASSTFGQGLGGTEAFF
>15|TRBV9|TRBJ2-3|TRBD2|few
TGTGCCAGCAGCGCGGCTAGCGGGGGCACAGATACGCAGTATTTT
CASSAASGGTDTQYF
>14|TRBV11-2|TRBJ2-2|NA|NA
TGTGCCAGCAGCTTAGTAGGTCACACCGGGGAGCTGTTTTTT
CASSLVGHTGELFF
>16|TRBV20-1|TRBJ2-1|TRBD2|NA
TGCAGTGCTAGGAGGCTAGCGGGAGTCGACGACAATGAGCAGTTCTTC
CSARRLAGVDDNEQFF
>14|TRBV5-5|TRBJ1-2|NA|many
TGTGCCAGCAGCTTGCAGGGTGAAGGCTATGGCTACACCTTC
CASSLQGEGYGYTF
>16|TRBV20-1|TRBJ2-3|TRBD1|many
TGCAGTGCTAGAGATTTAGGACAGGGCCGCACAGATACGCAGTATTTT
CSARDLGQGRTDTQYF
>13|TRBV20-1|TRBJ1-2|NA|NA
TGCAGTGCTACGACGACAGATAACTATGGCTACACCTTC
CSATTTDNYGYTF
>17|TRBV28|TRBJ2-1|TRBD2|many
TGTGCCAGCAGTCCGACCCTCGGCGGGAGCTCCTACAATGAGCAGTTCTTC
CASSPTLGGSSYNEQFF
>16|TRBV20-1|TRBJ1-2|NA|many
TGCAGTGCTAGAGATCGGTCCGCGAACATAAACTATGGCTACACCTTC
CSARDRSANINYGYTF
>17|TRBV20-1|TRBJ2-7|TRBD2|NA
TGCAGTGCTAGCGACGCCGGGACTAGCGGGAGAGATTACGAGCAGTACTTC
CSASDAGTSGRDYEQYF
>15|TRBV6-1|TRBJ1-6|NA|many
TGTGCCAGCACCGACGGAAGTAACGCTAATTCACCCCTCCACTTT
CASTDGSNANSPLHF
>12|TRBV6-5|TRBJ1-4|NA|NA
TGTGCCAGCAGGTCACCTAATGAAAAACTGTTTTTT
CASRSPNEKLFF
>11|TRBV3-1|TRBJ1-1|NA|many
TGTGCCAGCAGCCAAATGGGAGAAGCTTTCTTT
CASSQMGEAFF
>15|TRBV5-1|TRBJ2-5|NA|few
TGCGCCAGCAGCTTGAATTTGTCAGGGAAAGAGACCCAGTACTTC
CASSLNLSGKETQYF
>11|TRBV7-9|TRBJ2-7|NA|many
TGTGCCAGCACCCGCTTGTTCGGGCAGTACTTC
CASTRLFGQYF
>14|TRBV7-9|TRBJ1-6|NA|many
TGTGCCAGCAGTTTAGGTGGAGGTAATTCACCCCTCCACTTT
CASSLGGGNSPLHF
>17|TRBV5-1|TRBJ2-2|TRBD2|many
TGCGCCAGCAGCTCCGGGAAGACTAGCGGGGTCACCGGGGAGCTGTTTTTT
CASSSGKTSGVTGELFF
>12|TRBV3-1|TRBJ2-1|NA|few
TGTGCCAGCAGCAACTTCCAGAGAGAGCAGTTCTTC
CASSNFQREQFF
>19|TRBV24-1|TRBJ2-1|TRBD2|many
TGTGCCACCAGTGATCGGACTAGCGGGGGGGTCACAGGATACAATGAGCAGTTCTTC
CATSDRTSGGVTGYNEQFF
>14|TRBV6-2/TRBV6-3|TRBJ1-1|NA|NA
TGTGCCAGCAAGGGACACGCTATGAACACTGAAGCTTTCTTT
CASKGHAMNTEAFF
>15|TRBV11-2|TRBJ1-1|NA|few
TGTGCCTCCCAAGGGAATCTGATGGTGAACACTGAAGCTTTCTTT
CASQGNLMVNTEAFF
>13|TRBV3-1|TRBJ1-4|NA|many
TGTGCCAGCGGTGGGGCTAGGAATGAAAAACTGTTTTTT
CASGGARNEKLFF
>18|TRBV12-3/TRBV12-4|TRBJ2-3|TRBD2|NA
TGTGCCAGCAGTTTCACCCTCCTCTCCGGGGGGAAGACAGATACGCAGTATTTT
CASSFTLLSGGKTDTQYF
>14|TRBV12-3/TRBV12-4|TRBJ2-5|NA|many
TGTGCCAGCAGTTTGCTGGATGGTTTTGGGACCCAGTACTTC
CASSLLDGFGTQYF
>15|TRBV11-2|TRBJ1-6|NA|few
TGTGCCAGCAGCTCCAATCGGGTTCTGAATTCACCCCTCCACTTT
CASSSNRVLNSPLHF
>14|TRBV20-1|TRBJ1-5|NA|few
TGCAGTGCCCCAGATCCCAAAAGCAATCAGCCCCAGCATTTT
CSAPDPKSNQPQHF
>18|TRBV24-1|TRBJ2-1|NA|NA
TGTGCCACCAGTGATCAGAACAAGAACCAAGGCAATTACAATGAGCAGTTCTTC
CATSDQNKNQGNYNEQFF
>14|TRBV13|TRBJ2-4|NA|few
TGTGCCAGCAGCTTAGGGAGTGAGAGAAACATTCAGTACTTC
CASSLGSERNIQYF
>19|TRBV6-2/TRBV6-3|TRBJ1-1|NA|few
TGTGCCAGCAGTTACTCGAGATCGGACGCCTGGAGGCTCAACACTGAAGCTTTCTTT
CASSYSRSDAWRLNTEAFF
>16|TRBV28|TRBJ1-1|TRBD1|few
TGTGCCAGCAGTTTAGGTACACAGGGGCCGACCGCTGAAGCTTTCTTT
CASSLGTQGPTAEAFF
>14|TRBV14|TRBJ2-1|NA|many
TGTGCCAGCAGCCAAGATCTAAGCTACGGTGAGCAGTTCTTC
CASSQDLSYGEQFF
>14|TRBV6-2/TRBV6-3|TRBJ1-5|NA|NA
TGTGCCAGCAGGGCGACATTTAGCAATCAGCCCCAGCATTTT
CASRATFSNQPQHF
>13|TRBV19|TRBJ1-1|TRBD1|NA
TGTGCCAGTACCGGGCAGGGGGACACTGAAGCTTTCTTT
CASTGQGDTEAFF
>13|TRBV10-2|TRBJ1-1|NA|NA
TGCGCCAGCAGCGTAAAGGCCAACACTGAAGCTTTCTTT
CASSVKANTEAFF
>15|TRBV15|TRBJ2-3|NA|NA
TGTGCCACCAGCAGAGATGGGCAGGGCACAGATACGCAGTATTTT
CATSRDGQGTDTQYF
>13|TRBV7-8|TRBJ2-3|NA|many
TGTGCCAGCAGCTTAGGGGCCTGGGATACGCAGTATTTT
CASSLGAWDTQYF
>14|TRBV20-1|TRBJ2-7|TRBD2|few
TGCAGTGCCGGACGTGATAGCGGGAGCGGCGAGCAGTACTTC
CSAGRDSGSGEQYF
>19|TRBV6-1|TRBJ2-1|NA|few
TGTGCCAGCAGTGAACTCTGGCGAGCGCGGGGAAGCTCCTACAATGAGCAGTTCTTC
CASSELWRARGSSYNEQFF
>14|TRBV6-1|TRBJ2-1|NA|few
TGTGCCAGCAGCCTCATTAGACAGGCCAATGAGCAGTTCTTC
CASSLIRQANEQFF
>12|TRBV12-3/TRBV12-4|TRBJ2-1|TRBD2|many
TGTGCCAGCAGACAGACTAGCGGTGAGCAGTTCTTC
CASRQTSGEQFF
>16|TRBV27|TRBJ2-6|TRBD1|once
TGTGCCAGCAGTTCCGGGACAGGGGCTGGGGCCAACGTCCTGACTTTC
CASSSGTGAGANVLTF
>14|TRBV2|TRBJ2-3|NA|many
TGTGCCAGCAGTAAAGGGATTCTCACAGATACGCAGTATTTT
CASSKGILTDTQYF
>16|TRBV4-2|TRBJ2-5|TRBD1|few
TGTGCCAGCAGCCAAGAGTCCGGGACAGGGACGCAGACCCAGTACTTC
CASSQESGTGTQTQYF
>12|TRBV5-4|TRBJ1-1|NA|many
TGTGCCAGCAGCTTGAACGCGTTTAAGGCTTTCTTT
CASSLNAFKAFF
>16|TRBV7-9|TRBJ1-2|NA|few
TGTGCCAGCAGCCACCTAGGGCAGAACGGATACTATGGCTACACCTTC
CASSHLGQNGYYGYTF
>15|TRBV10-3|TRBJ2-3|NA|few
TGTGCCATCAGGGCCGGGGCAGGGGGGACAGATACGCAGTATTTT
CAIRAGAGGTDTQYF
>12|TRBV11-3|TRBJ2-1|NA|NA
TGTGCCAGCAGCTTAGCCTGGGATGAGCAGTTCTTC
CASSLAWDEQFF
>14|TRBV12-3/TRBV12-4|TRBJ2-7|TRBD1|NA
TGTGCCAGCACCCTAGGACAGGGGGTAGGTGAGCAGTACTTC
CASTLGQGVGEQYF
>18|TRBV6-5|TRBJ1-6|NA|NA
TGTGCCAGCAGTTACTCCTCGGCAGGGAGCTCCTATAATTCACCCCTCCACTTT
CASSYSSAGSSYNSPLHF
>17|TRBV2|TRBJ1-2|NA|many
TGTGCCAGCAACCCCCTTTTGTTGTCAGTTCTTAACTATGGCTACACCTTC
CASNPLLLSVLNYGYTF
>15|TRBV6-1|TRBJ2-5|TRBD1|few
TGTGCCAGCAGTAAAGGGACAGGGGGCGAGGAGACCCAGTACTTC
CASSKGTGGEETQYF
>14|TRBV20-1|TRBJ1-1|NA|few
TGCAGTGCTCAATACGTATCACAGTCAGGTGAAGCTTTCTTT
CSAQYVSQSGEAFF